This T cell receptor (beta chain) originates from a study of identical twins. Via MiXCR, TCRdb re-called the 5' RACE reads, giving one row per CDR3 protein. The table records approximately 500,000 distinct CDR3 sequences, approximately 25% of them present only once. The data also belong to a second study, concerning T cells expressing NK-cell markers. That work contributes: Several experiments employed an anti-gamma-delta TCR antibody to confine sorting to alpha-beta TCR T cells.

Sequencing input: CD4+ T cells sorted from blood. The clonotype comes from a woman under 30 in good health.

In DNA, the CDR3 is TGCGCCAGCAGCCTAGAGGGGGCGCGCACTGAAGCTTTCTTT. It codes for CASSLEGARTEAFF. V usage is TRBV5-1 and J usage is TRBJ1-1, with 7 bases aligning to TRBD1. The V gene end was trimmed by 4 bases and the J gene end by 4 bases; junction bases not matched to a gene: 7. The CDR3 contains 14 residues. Germline CDR1 reads SGHRS; CDR2 reads YFSETQ. Full variable domain (outside the CDR3, taken from reference TRBV5-1 and TRBJ1-1): KAGVTQTPRYLIKTRGQQVTLSCSPISGHRSVSWYQQTPGQGLQFLFEYFSETQRNKGNFPGRFSGRQFSNSRSEMNVSTLELGDSALYLCASSLEGARTEAFFGQGTRLTVV.